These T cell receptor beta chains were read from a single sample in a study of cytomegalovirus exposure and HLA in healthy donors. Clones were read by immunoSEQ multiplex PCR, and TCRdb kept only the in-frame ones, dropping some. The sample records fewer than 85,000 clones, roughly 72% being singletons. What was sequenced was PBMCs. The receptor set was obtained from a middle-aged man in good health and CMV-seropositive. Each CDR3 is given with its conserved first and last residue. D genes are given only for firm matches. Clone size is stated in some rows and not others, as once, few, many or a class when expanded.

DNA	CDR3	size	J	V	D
TGTGCCAGCAGTTTTAATTCCAACACTGAAGCTTTCTTT	CASSFNSNTEAFF	-	TRBJ1-1	TRBV6-5	-
TGTGCCTGGAGTCCCCGGTTGGCCGCCGGGGTTGACGAGCAGTACTTC	CAWSPRLAAGVDEQYF	-	TRBJ2-7	TRBV30	-
TGTGCCAGCACGCTTCCGGGACAAGATGTTCTTAGCAATCAGCCCCAGCATTTT	CASTLPGQDVLSNQPQHF	-	TRBJ1-5	TRBV28	-
TGTGCCTGGAGTGTAAGGGGCGGCCCCGGTCGGTCACCCCTCCACTTT	CAWSVRGGPGRSPLHF	-	TRBJ1-6	TRBV30	-
TGTGCCATCAGTTCGACAGGGGGCCTCTACGAGCAGTACTTC	CAISSTGGLYEQYF	-	TRBJ2-7	TRBV10-3	TRBD1
TGTGCCTGGGAGGGACAGGGCGAGGAAAAACTGTTTTTT	CAWEGQGEEKLFF	-	TRBJ1-4	TRBV30	TRBD1
TGTGCCAGCAGCTTATTCCAGCGAGAGACCCAGTACTTC	CASSLFQRETQYF	few	TRBJ2-5	TRBV7-3	-
TGTGCCAGCTCACCCTTTTCACGCCGGGACAGCGAGGGAGGCTACACCTTC	CASSPFSRRDSEGGYTF	once	TRBJ1-2	TRBV18	TRBD1
TGTGCCAGCAGCTCCTTGGGACAGACTGAGCAGTACTTC	CASSSLGQTEQYF	-	TRBJ2-7	TRBV11-3	TRBD1
TGTGCCATCAAAGGGGTATCCTACGAGCAGTACTTC	CAIKGVSYEQYF	-	TRBJ2-7	TRBV10-3	-
TGCGCCAGCAGCCAAGATCTGTTCAGGGCAGATACGCAGTATTTT	CASSQDLFRADTQYF	-	TRBJ2-3	TRBV4-3	-
TGTGCCAGCAGCTTGGTCGGACAGGGGTCGGGCTACACCTTC	CASSLVGQGSGYTF	-	TRBJ1-2	TRBV7-2	TRBD1
TGTGCCAGCAGTTCCGATTACTTTGGACTCTATGAAAAACTGTTTTTT	CASSSDYFGLYEKLFF	-	TRBJ1-4	TRBV27	-
TGTGCCACCAGCAGAGATCTAGGGCAGGGGGCGCTCCGCGGGAACTACGAGCAGTACTTC	CATSRDLGQGALRGNYEQYF	-	TRBJ2-7	TRBV15	TRBD1
TGCGCCAGCAGCTGGGTTGGGGGCCAGGGTACAACTGAAGCTTTCTTT	CASSWVGGQGTTEAFF	-	TRBJ1-1	TRBV5-1	-
TGCGCCAGCAGCTCCGATCGAGGGAGCTATGGCTACACCTTC	CASSSDRGSYGYTF	few	TRBJ1-2	TRBV5-1	-
TGTGCCAGCAGTTCGGGACAAAGCCCGGGCTACACCTTC	CASSSGQSPGYTF	few	TRBJ1-2	TRBV6-4	-
TGTGCCAGTACAAGCACAGGGGGGACGACTAATGAAAAACTGTTTTTT	CASTSTGGTTNEKLFF	-	TRBJ1-4	TRBV19	TRBD1
TGTGCCAGCAGTGTGGGACAGGGAAACATTCAGTACTTC	CASSVGQGNIQYF	-	TRBJ2-4	TRBV6-6	TRBD1
TGTGCCAGCAGTTTACGGGACATCGTATACGAGCAGTACTTC	CASSLRDIVYEQYF	-	TRBJ2-7	TRBV28	-
TGTGCCAGTAGCGCAATAGCCAGGGGGTTCGGTAATGAGCAGTTCTTC	CASSAIARGFGNEQFF	-	TRBJ2-1	TRBV19	TRBD1
TGTGCCAGCAGCTCCCGAGTAGCGGGGAGCTCCTACAATGAGCAGTTCTTC	CASSSRVAGSSYNEQFF	-	TRBJ2-1	TRBV11-2	TRBD2
TGTGCCAGTAGTGGGGGCGACAGGGGCACCCCTAGCACAGATACGCAGTATTTT	CASSGGDRGTPSTDTQYF	few	TRBJ2-3	TRBV19	TRBD1
TGTGCCAGCAGCACCAGAACTAGCGGGGGGCTTCAGCAGTACTTC	CASSTRTSGGLQQYF	few	TRBJ2-7	TRBV5-6	TRBD2
TGCGCTAGTGGTTTGGGCGGACTCAGCAATGAGCAGTTCTTC	CASGLGGLSNEQFF	-	TRBJ2-1	TRBV12-5	-
TGTGCCAGCAGTGAATATAGCGGCTACGAGCAGTACTTC	CASSEYSGYEQYF	-	TRBJ2-7	TRBV25-1	-
TGTGCCAGCAGCCCGCAAACAGGGGCGGTGGGGGAGACCCAGTACTTC	CASSPQTGAVGETQYF	-	TRBJ2-5	TRBV7-2	TRBD1
TGCGCCAGCAGCTTGGCGACAGAACGCTATGGCTACACCTTC	CASSLATERYGYTF	-	TRBJ1-2	TRBV5-1	-
TGCGCCAGCAGTGTTTCAGCGGGAGGCACAGATACGCAGTATTTT	CASSVSAGGTDTQYF	-	TRBJ2-3	TRBV10-1	TRBD2
TGTGCCAGCAGCTTAGGACAACCAAACACTGAAGCTTTCTTT	CASSLGQPNTEAFF	-	TRBJ1-1	TRBV11-3	-
TGTGCCAGCAGCAGATATGACAGTTTGGATGGCTACACCTTC	CASSRYDSLDGYTF	-	TRBJ1-2	TRBV7-2	-
TGTGCCACTGGCGACAGTTACACTGAAGCTTTCTTT	CATGDSYTEAFF	-	TRBJ1-1	TRBV28	-
TGTGCCAGCTCTTCCACGAGGTACAATGAGCAGTTCTTC	CASSSTRYNEQFF	-	TRBJ2-1	TRBV6-1	-
TGTGCCAGCTCATCTCAAGCTGAAAAACTGTTTTTT	CASSSQAEKLFF	-	TRBJ1-4	TRBV18	-
TGTGCCAGCAGCCAAGATGGGGGGGCAGCGGAGCAGTACTTC	CASSQDGGAAEQYF	-	TRBJ2-7	TRBV4-2	-
TGCACCAGCAGCCCTAAACTAATACGGCGGCCCGAAGTGGCGCAGTATTTT	CTSSPKLIRRPEVAQYF	-	TRBJ2-3	TRBV1	-
TGTGCCAGTCGACGGGAGGGAAATAGCAATCAGCCCCAGCATTTT	CASRREGNSNQPQHF	-	TRBJ1-5	TRBV19	-
TGTGCCATCAGGGGACTAGCGGGAGCCACAGATACGCAGTATTTT	CAIRGLAGATDTQYF	-	TRBJ2-3	TRBV10-3	TRBD2
TGTGCCAGTAGTATATCTTCGGGAGCGGGAGGTGCCGGGGAGCTGTTTTTT	CASSISSGAGGAGELFF	-	TRBJ2-2	TRBV19	TRBD2
TGCGCCAGCAGCTTGGGACAGGGGAATTCAGGAAACACCATATATTTT	CASSLGQGNSGNTIYF	-	TRBJ1-3	TRBV5-1	TRBD1
TGTGCCAGCAGTTCCCCGTTCGGGGAGGCTCCCCCAGAGCAGTACTTC	CASSSPFGEAPPEQYF	-	TRBJ2-7	TRBV6-5	-
TGTGCCAGCAGCTTGCCGGGACAGGGGGTCACTGAAGCTTTCTTT	CASSLPGQGVTEAFF	-	TRBJ1-1	TRBV7-9	TRBD1
TGTGCCAGCACCGAAGGAGGTCGCTATGGCTACACCTTC	CASTEGGRYGYTF	-	TRBJ1-2	TRBV6-6	-